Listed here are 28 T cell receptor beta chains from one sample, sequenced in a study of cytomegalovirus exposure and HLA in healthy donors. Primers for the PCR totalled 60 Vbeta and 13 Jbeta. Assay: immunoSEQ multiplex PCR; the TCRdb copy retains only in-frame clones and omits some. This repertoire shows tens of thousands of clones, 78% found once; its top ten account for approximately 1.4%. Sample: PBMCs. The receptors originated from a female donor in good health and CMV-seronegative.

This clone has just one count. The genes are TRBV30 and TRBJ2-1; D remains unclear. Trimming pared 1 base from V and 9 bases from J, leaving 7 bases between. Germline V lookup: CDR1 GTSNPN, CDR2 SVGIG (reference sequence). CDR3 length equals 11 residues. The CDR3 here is CAWSGASEQFF. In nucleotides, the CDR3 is TGTGCCTGGAGTGGAGCGTCTGAGCAGTTCTTC.

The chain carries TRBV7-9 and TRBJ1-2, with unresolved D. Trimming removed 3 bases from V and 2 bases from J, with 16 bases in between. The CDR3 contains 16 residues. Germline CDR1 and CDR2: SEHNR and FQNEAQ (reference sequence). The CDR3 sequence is CASSLTAGAANYGYTF. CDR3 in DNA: TGTGCCAGCAGCTTGACGGCGGGAGCAGCAAACTATGGCTACACCTTC.

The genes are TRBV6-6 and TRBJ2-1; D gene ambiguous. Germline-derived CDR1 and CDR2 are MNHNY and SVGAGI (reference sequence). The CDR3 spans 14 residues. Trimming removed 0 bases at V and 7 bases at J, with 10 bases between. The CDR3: CASSYSEVRNEQFF. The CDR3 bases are TGTGCCAGCAGTTACTCAGAAGTACGGAATGAGCAGTTCTTC.

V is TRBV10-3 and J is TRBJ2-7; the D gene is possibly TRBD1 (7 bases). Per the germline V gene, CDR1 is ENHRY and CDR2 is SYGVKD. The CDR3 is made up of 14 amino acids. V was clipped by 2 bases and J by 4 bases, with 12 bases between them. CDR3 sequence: CAISEGGGAYEQYF. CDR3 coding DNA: TGTGCCATCAGTGAGGGAGGGGGCGCGTACGAGCAGTACTTC.

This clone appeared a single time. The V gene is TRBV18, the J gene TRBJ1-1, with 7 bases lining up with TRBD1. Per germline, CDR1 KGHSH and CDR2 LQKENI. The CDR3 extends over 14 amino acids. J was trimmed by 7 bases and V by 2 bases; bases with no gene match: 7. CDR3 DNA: TGTGCCAGCTCACCAGGAGGGGGCAGGAGTGAAGCTTTCTTT. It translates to CASSPGGGRSEAFF.

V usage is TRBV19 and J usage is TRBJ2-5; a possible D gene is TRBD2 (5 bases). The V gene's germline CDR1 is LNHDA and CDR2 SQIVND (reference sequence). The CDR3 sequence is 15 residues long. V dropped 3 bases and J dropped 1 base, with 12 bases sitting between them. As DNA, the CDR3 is TGTGCCAGTAGTATGGCGGACTTAGTCCAAGAGACCCAGTACTTC. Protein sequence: CASSMADLVQETQYF.

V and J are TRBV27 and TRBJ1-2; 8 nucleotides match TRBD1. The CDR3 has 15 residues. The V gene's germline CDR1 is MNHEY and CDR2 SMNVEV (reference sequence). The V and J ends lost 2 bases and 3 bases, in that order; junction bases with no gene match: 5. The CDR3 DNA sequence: TGTGCCAGCAGTTTAACAGGGGGGGTTTACTATGGCTACACCTTC. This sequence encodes CASSLTGGVYYGYTF.

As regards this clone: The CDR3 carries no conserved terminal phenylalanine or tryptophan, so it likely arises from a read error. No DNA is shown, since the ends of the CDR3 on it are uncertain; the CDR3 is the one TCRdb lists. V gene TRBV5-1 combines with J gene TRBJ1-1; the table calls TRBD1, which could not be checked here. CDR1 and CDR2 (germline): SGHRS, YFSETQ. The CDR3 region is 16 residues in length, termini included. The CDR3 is CASSLGPGGTGDNRPL.

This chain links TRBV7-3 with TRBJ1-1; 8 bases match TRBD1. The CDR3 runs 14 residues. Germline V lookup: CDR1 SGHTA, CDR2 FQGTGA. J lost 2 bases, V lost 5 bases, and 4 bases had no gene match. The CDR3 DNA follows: TGTGCCAGCAGCCCACAGGGGGGCAACACTGAAGCTTTCTTT. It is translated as CASSPQGGNTEAFF.

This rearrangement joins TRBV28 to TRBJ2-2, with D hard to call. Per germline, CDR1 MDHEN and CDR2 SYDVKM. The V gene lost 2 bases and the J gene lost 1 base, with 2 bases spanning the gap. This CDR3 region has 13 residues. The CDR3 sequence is CASSLQNTGELFF. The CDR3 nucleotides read TGTGCCAGCAGTTTACAGAACACCGGGGAGCTGTTTTTT.

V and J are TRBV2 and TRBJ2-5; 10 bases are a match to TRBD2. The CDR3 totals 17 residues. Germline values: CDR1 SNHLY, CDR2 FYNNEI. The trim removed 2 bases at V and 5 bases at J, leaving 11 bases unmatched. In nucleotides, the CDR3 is TGTGCCAGCAGTGAAAGGGGACTAGCGAAAGTCGGGGAGACCCAGTACTTC. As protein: CASSERGLAKVGETQYF.

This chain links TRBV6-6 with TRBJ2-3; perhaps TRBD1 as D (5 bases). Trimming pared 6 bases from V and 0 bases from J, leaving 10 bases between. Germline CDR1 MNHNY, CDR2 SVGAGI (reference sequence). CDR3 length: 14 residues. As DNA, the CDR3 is TGTGCCAGCAGAAATACAGGAAGCACAGATACGCAGTATTTT. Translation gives CASRNTGSTDTQYF.

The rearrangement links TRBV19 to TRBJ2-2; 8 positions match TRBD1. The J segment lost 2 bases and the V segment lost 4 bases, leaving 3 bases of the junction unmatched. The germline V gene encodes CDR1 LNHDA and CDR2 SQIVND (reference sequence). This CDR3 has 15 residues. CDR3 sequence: CASSTTGVNTGELFF. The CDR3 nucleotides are TGTGCCAGTAGTACGACAGGGGTTAACACCGGGGAGCTGTTTTTT. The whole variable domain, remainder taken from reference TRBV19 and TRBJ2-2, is DGGITQSPKYLFRKEGQNVTLSCEQNLNHDAMYWYRQDPGQGLRLIYYSQIVNDFQKGDIAEGYSVSREKKESFPLTVTSAQKNPTAFYLCASSTTGVNTGELFFGEGSRLTVL.

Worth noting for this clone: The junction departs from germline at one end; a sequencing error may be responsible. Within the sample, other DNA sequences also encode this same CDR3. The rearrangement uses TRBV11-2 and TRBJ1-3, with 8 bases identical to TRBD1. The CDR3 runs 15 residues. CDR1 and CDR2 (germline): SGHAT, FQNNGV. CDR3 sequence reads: CASSRLQGAGNTIYF. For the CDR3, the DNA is TGCGCCAGCAGCAGACTACAGGGGGCTGGAAACACCATATATTTT.

The CDR3 region is CASSLTGTSGGNEQFF. CDR3 sequence (DNA): TGTGCCAGCAGCTTGACTGGGACTAGCGGGGGGAATGAGCAGTTCTTC. The V gene is TRBV5-6, the J gene TRBJ2-1; the match to TRBD2 covers 15 bases. This CDR3 spans 16 amino acids. V shed 1 base, J shed 7 bases, and the junction held 3 bases outside the gene matches. The germline CDR1 and CDR2 sequences are SGHDT and YYEEEE.

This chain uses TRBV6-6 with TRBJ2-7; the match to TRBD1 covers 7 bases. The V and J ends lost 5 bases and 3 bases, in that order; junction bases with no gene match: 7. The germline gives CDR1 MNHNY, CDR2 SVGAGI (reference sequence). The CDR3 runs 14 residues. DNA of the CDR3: TGTGCCAGCAGTCGAGGGACAGTGTACTACGAGCAGTACTTC. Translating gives CASSRGTVYYEQYF.

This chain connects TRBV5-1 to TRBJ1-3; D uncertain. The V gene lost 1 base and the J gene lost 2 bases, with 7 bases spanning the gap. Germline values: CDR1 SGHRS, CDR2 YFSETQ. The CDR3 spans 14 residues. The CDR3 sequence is CASSLSGTGNTIYF. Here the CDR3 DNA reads TGCGCCAGCAGCTTGTCCGGGACTGGAAACACCATATATTTT.

Here the CDR3 reads CASSSTTGRGNTEAFF. CDR3 DNA sequence: TGTGCCAGCAGCTCGACGACAGGGCGGGGGAACACTGAAGCTTTCTTT. The chain links TRBV7-9 to TRBJ1-1; 7 bases fit TRBD1. The CDR3 contains 16 residues. J gave up 1 base and V 4 bases, and 9 bases lay outside the gene matches. CDR1 is SEHNR, CDR2 FQNEAQ, per germline (reference sequence).

CDR3 sequence (DNA): TGTGCCAGCTCACCAAACAGGGGGAACACTGAAGCTTTCTTT. As protein: CASSPNRGNTEAFF. The V gene is TRBV18, the J gene TRBJ1-1, with TRBD1 matching 7 bases. This CDR3 comprises 14 residues. Germline values: CDR1 KGHSH, CDR2 LQKENI. Losses at the gene ends were 2 bases for V and 1 base for J; bases not matched to a gene: 1.

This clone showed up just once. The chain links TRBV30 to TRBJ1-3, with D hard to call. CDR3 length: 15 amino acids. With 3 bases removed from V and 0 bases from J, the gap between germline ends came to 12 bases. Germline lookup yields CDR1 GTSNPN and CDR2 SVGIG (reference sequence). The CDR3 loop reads CAWSRAGFSGNTIYF. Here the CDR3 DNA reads TGTGCCTGGAGCCGAGCGGGGTTCTCTGGAAACACCATATATTTT.

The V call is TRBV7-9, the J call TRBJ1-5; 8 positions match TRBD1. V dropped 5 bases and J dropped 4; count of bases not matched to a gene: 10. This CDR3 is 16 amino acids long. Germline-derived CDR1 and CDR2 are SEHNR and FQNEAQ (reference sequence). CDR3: CASSNDPDRVNQPQHF. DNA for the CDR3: TGTGCCAGCAGCAATGACCCGGACAGGGTAAATCAGCCCCAGCATTTT.

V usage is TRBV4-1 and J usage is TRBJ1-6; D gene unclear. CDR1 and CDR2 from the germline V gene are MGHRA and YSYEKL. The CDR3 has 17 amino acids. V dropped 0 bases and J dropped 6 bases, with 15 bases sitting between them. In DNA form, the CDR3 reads TGCGCCAGCAGCCAAGATCTTCTAGGTGGACTTAATTCACCCCTCCACTTT. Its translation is CASSQDLLGGLNSPLHF.

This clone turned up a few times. The CDR3 here is CASSHQPGQGDSYGYTF. The CDR3 nucleotides are TGCGCCAGCAGTCATCAACCGGGACAGGGGGACTCGTATGGCTACACCTTC. The chain is built from TRBV23-1 and TRBJ1-2; 11 positions match TRBD1. TRBV23-1 is labeled an ORF, and its function is uncertain. CDR3 length: 17 amino acids. Losses at the gene ends were 3 bases for V and 5 bases for J; bases not matched to a gene: 11.

The CDR3 sequence is CASSSAGGPDLYGYTF. The CDR3 DNA is TGTGCCAGCAGCTCGGCAGGGGGTCCAGACCTTTATGGCTACACCTTC. This rearrangement joins TRBV5-6 to TRBJ1-2, with 7 bases that match TRBD1. The CDR3 has 16 residues. The V and J ends lost 3 bases and 5 bases, in that order; junction bases with no gene match: 13. Germline V gives CDR1 SGHDT, CDR2 YYEEEE. Combining the CDR3 with reference TRBV5-6 and TRBJ1-2 gives the whole variable domain DAGVTQSPTHLIKTRGQQVTLRCSPKSGHDTVSWYQQALGQGPQFIFQYYEEEERQRGNFPDRFSGHQFPNYSSELNVNALLLGDSALYLCASSSAGGPDLYGYTFGSGTRLTVV.

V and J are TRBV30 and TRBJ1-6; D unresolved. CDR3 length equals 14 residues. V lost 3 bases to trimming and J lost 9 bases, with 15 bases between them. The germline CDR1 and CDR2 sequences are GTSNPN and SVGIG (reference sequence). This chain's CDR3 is CAWRDSAPTSPLHF. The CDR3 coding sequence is TGTGCCTGGAGGGACTCGGCCCCCACTTCACCCCTCCACTTT.

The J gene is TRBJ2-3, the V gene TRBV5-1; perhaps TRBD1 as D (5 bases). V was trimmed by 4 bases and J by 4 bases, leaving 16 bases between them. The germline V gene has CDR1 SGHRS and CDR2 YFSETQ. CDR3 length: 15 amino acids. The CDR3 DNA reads TGCGCCAGCAGCCCGGACGGCAGGGTGGCAGATACGCAGTATTTT. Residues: CASSPDGRVADTQYF.

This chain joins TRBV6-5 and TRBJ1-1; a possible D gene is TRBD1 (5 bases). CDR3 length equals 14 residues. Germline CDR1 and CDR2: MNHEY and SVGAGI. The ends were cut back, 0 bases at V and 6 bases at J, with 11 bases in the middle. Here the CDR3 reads CASSYSTAIPEAFF. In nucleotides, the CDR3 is TGTGCCAGCAGTTACTCGACAGCCATTCCTGAAGCTTTCTTT.

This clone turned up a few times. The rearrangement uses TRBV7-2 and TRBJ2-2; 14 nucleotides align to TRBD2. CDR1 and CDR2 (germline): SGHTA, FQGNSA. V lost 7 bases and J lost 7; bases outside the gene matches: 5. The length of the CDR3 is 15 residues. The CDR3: CASTPGTSGGGELFF. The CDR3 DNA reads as TGTGCCAGCACCCCCGGGACTAGCGGGGGCGGGGAGCTGTTTTTT.